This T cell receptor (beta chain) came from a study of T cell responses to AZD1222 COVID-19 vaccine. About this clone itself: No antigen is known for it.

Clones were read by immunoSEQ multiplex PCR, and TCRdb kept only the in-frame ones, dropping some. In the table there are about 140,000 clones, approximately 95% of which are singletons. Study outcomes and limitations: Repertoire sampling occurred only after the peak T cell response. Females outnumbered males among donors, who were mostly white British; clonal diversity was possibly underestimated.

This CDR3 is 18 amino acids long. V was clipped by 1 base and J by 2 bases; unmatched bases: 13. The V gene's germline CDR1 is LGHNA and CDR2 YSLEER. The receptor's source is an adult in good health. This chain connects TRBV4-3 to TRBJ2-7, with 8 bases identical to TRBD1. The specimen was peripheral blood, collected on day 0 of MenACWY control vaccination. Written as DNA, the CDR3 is TGCGCCAGCAGCCAAGCTCCCCAGGGCACGGGACAGGCCTACGAGCAGTACTTC. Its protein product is CASSQAPQGTGQAYEQYF.